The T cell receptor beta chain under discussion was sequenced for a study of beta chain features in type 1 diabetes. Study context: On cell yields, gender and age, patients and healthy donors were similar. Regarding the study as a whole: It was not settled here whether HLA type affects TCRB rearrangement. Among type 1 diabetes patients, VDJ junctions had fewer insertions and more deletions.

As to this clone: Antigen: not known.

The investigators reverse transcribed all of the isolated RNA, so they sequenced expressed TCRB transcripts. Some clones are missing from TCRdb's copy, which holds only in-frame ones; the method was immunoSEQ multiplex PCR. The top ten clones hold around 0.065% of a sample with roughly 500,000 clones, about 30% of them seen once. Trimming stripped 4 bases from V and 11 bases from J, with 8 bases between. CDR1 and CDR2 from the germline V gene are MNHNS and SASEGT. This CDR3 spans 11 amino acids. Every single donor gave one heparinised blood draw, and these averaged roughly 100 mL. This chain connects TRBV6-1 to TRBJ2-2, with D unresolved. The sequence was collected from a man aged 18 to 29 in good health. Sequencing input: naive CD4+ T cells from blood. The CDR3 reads CASSVSVELFF. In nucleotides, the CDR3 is TGTGCCAGCAGTGTTTCGGTAGAGCTGTTTTTT.